This T cell receptor (beta chain) was identified during a study of shared clonotypes between healthy human individuals. Findings and limits, study-wide: Despite large depth, rarefaction showed incomplete sorted-subset sequencing.

A remark on this clone: Its antigen is not identified.

Terminally differentiated effector memory CD45RA+ cells were excluded by CCR7 positive selection of CD45RO-negative cells. Germline assignment: CDR1 LNHDA and CDR2 SQIVND (reference sequence). Trimming cost V 3 bases and J 0 bases; bases outside gene matches: 8. The CDR3 consists of 17 residues. Deep level was the assay's run setting. The assay was immunoSEQ multiplex PCR, and TCRdb's table has in-frame clones only and misses some. The sample lists about 2.1 million clones, 93% seen once, with 1.7% in the top ten. The J gene is TRBJ1-2, the V gene TRBV19; 9 bases line up with TRBD1. Sequenced input: naive CD8+ T cells from PBMCs. The clonotype was recovered from a man aged 18 to 29 in good health. Some clones in this sample may be carry-over from other donors' samples. The CDR3 reads CASSMDVGQGSNYGYTF. CDR3 DNA sequence: TGTGCCAGTAGTATGGATGTAGGACAGGGGTCTAACTATGGCTACACCTTC.